Presented here are 17 T cell receptor beta chains from one specimen sequenced in a study of CD8+CD57+ T cells in acquired aplastic anemia. The template used for profiling TCR beta VDJ and CDR3 was genomic DNA. TCRdb reanalysed the reads using MiXCR and keeps one entry per CDR3 protein. The data show 150,000 or so distinct CDR3 sequences, 47% seen once. Patients included in sequencing had previously demonstrated CD8+CD57+ cell expansion by flow cytometry. Sequenced: sorted CD4+, CD8+, or CD8+CD57+ T cells (not recorded which) from PBMCs. These receptor sequences come from a human donor with aplastic anemia.

The table lists this clonotype with a few counts. The chain carries TRBV29-1 and TRBJ2-7; D remains ambiguous. V lost 3 bases, J lost 1 base, and 7 bases lay in between. Germline assignment: CDR1 SQVTM and CDR2 ANQGSEA. The CDR3 length is 12 residues. DNA of the CDR3: TGCAGCGTTGAGGTCGGGTCCTACGAGCAGTACTTC. Translated: CSVEVGSYEQYF.

This clonotype was recorded once. J is TRBJ2-7 and V is TRBV20-1; TRBD2 is a possible D gene (5 bases). V was clipped by 0 bases and J by 3 bases, with 12 bases between them. CDR1 and CDR2 (germline): DFQATT, SNEGSKA (reference sequence). This CDR3 comprises 14 residues. In nucleotides, the CDR3 is TGCAGTGCTAGAGATCTCGGGGAGAACTACGAGCAGTACTTC. It codes for CSARDLGENYEQYF.

This clonotype was recorded only once. The chain carries TRBV7-9 and TRBJ1-6; D ambiguous. The CDR3 is 13 residues long. Trimming took 8 bases from V and 6 from J, leaving 11 bases between them. Germline-derived CDR1 and CDR2 are SEHNR and FQNEAQ (reference sequence). CDR3 DNA: TGTGCCAGCGCTGGACCGGGTAATTCACCCCTCCACTTT. This encodes CASAGPGNSPLHF.

The chain is built from TRBV15 and TRBJ2-1; D perhaps matches TRBD1 (5 bases). Germline V CDR1 and CDR2: LNHNV, YYDKDF (reference sequence). CDR3 length: 15 amino acids. Deletions cut 5 bases from V and 6 bases from J, with 17 bases between. In DNA form, the CDR3 reads TGTGCCACCAGCCCAGGGCGCAGGTGGGGCAATGAGCAGTTCTTC. The encoded protein is CATSPGRRWGNEQFF.

This chain uses TRBV20-1 with TRBJ2-7, with D hard to call. V was cut by 0 bases and J by 3 bases, with 12 bases left in between. The CDR3 spans 14 residues. Germline CDR1 DFQATT, CDR2 SNEGSKA (reference sequence). The DNA for the CDR3 is TGCAGTGCTAGAGATCGGTCAGGATACTACGAGCAGTACTTC. Its translation is CSARDRSGYYEQYF.

In nucleotides, the CDR3 is TGTGCCAGTAGTATTGAGCGGGGACGCTACAATGAGCAGTTCTTC. It specifies CASSIERGRYNEQFF. The chain uses TRBV19 and TRBJ2-1; the match to TRBD2 covers 7 bases. CDR1 and CDR2 from the germline V gene are LNHDA and SQIVND (reference sequence). The J segment lost 3 bases and the V segment lost 3 bases, leaving 5 bases of the junction unmatched. This CDR3 has 15 residues.

This clonotype was detected ten times or more. The rearrangement joins TRBV27 to TRBJ1-6, with 9 bases lining up with TRBD1. Germline-derived CDR1 and CDR2 are MNHEY and SMNVEV (reference sequence). The CDR3 consists of 20 residues. The V gene end was trimmed by 4 bases and the J gene end by 1 base; junction bases not matched to a gene: 14. The DNA of the CDR3 is TGTGCCAGCAGTTATCGACCGGGGACAGGGATCATGTCCTATAATTCACCCCTCCACTTT. Its protein product is CASSYRPGTGIMSYNSPLHF.

The V gene is TRBV15, the J gene TRBJ1-1, with unresolved D. Per the germline V gene, CDR1 is LNHNV and CDR2 is YYDKDF (reference sequence). Trimming shortened V by 3 bases and J by 1 base, and 6 bases separated the two germline ends. The CDR3 is 13 residues long. The CDR3 DNA is TGTGCCACCAGCAGCCGGGGGAACACTGAAGCTTTCTTT. Amino acid sequence: CATSSRGNTEAFF.

V usage is TRBV20-1 and J usage is TRBJ2-1, with unresolved D. CDR1 is DFQATT and CDR2 is SNEGSKA in the germline V gene (reference sequence). V was trimmed by 5 bases and J by 5 bases, leaving 7 bases between them. There are 11 residues in the CDR3. In nucleotides, the CDR3 is TGCAGTGCTGGCGGTCACAATGAGCAGTTCTTC. This encodes CSAGGHNEQFF.

This rearrangement joins TRBV19 to TRBJ1-3; D is uncertain. CDR1 is LNHDA and CDR2 is SQIVND in the germline V gene (reference sequence). This CDR3 is built from 14 residues. V was clipped by 5 bases and J by 7 bases, with 15 bases between them. This CDR3 reads CASSWGGSVNTIYF. The CDR3 coding sequence is TGTGCCAGTAGTTGGGGAGGGTCGGTGAACACCATATATTTT.

The rearrangement joins TRBV10-3 to TRBJ1-6, with 8 bases lining up with TRBD1. CDR1 ENHRY and CDR2 SYGVKD come from the germline V gene. Trimming at V came to 8 bases and at J to 7 bases, leaving 7 bases not matched to a gene. The CDR3 contains 14 residues. CDR3 DNA sequence: TGTGCCATCTGGCCCGACAGGGGAAATTCACCCCTCCACTTT. It is translated as CAIWPDRGNSPLHF.

About this clonotype: It may be a read error: a sequence one base away is much more abundant. Lacking the conserved final phenylalanine or tryptophan, this CDR3 likely reflects a read error. The genes are TRBV4-3 and TRBJ1-1; D is unresolved. Germline V gene sequence: CDR1 LGHNA, CDR2 YSLEER. Trimming pared 1 base from V and 5 bases from J, leaving 14 bases between. The CDR3 is 15 residues long. The CDR3 spells CASSQVEFILTEAFL. CDR3 nucleotide sequence: TGCGCCAGCAGCCAAGTAGAGTTTATCCTTACTGAAGCTTTCTTA.

This clonotype was detected many times. The rearrangement links TRBV13 to TRBJ1-1; TRBD1 matches at 9 bases. J lost 1 base, V lost 5 bases, and 11 bases had no gene match. Germline V gives CDR1 PRHDT, CDR2 FYEKMQ (reference sequence). There are 17 residues in the CDR3. The CDR3 sequence: CASSKPNLDRGNTEAFF. The CDR3 bases are TGTGCCAGCAGCAAACCAAACTTGGACAGGGGGAACACTGAAGCTTTCTTT.

The chain combines TRBV12-3 or TRBV12-4 with TRBJ1-1; TRBD1 is a possible D gene (5 bases). This CDR3 contains 15 residues. The V gene lost 3 bases and the J gene lost 3 bases, with 14 bases spanning the gap. As DNA, the CDR3 is TGTGCCAGCAGTTTTAGGTCGGGGCTGCACACTGAAGCTTTCTTT. It translates to CASSFRSGLHTEAFF.

The genes are TRBV5-8 and TRBJ2-7, with no clear D. CDR3 length: 13 amino acids. The V gene lost 3 bases and the J gene lost 0 bases, with 7 bases spanning the gap. Germline CDR1 and CDR2: SGHTS and YDEGEE. The CDR3 sequence is CASSSQSSYEQYF. The CDR3 bases are TGTGCCAGCAGCTCCCAAAGCTCCTACGAGCAGTACTTC.

The chain carries TRBV7-3 and TRBJ2-2; 7 bases are shared with TRBD1. CDR1 and CDR2 from the germline V gene are SGHTA and FQGTGA. The V gene end was trimmed by 6 bases and the J gene end by 1 base; junction bases not matched to a gene: 8. The CDR3 extends over 16 amino acids. The CDR3 here is CASRLTTGRNTGELFF. DNA for the CDR3: TGTGCCAGCAGACTGACGACAGGGAGGAACACCGGGGAGCTGTTTTTT. Full variable domain (missing parts from reference TRBV7-3 and TRBJ2-2): GAGVSQTPSNKVTEKGKYVELRCDPISGHTALYWYRQSLGQGPEFLIYFQGTGAADDSGLPNDRFFAVRPEGSVSTLKIQRTERGDSAVYLCASRLTTGRNTGELFFGEGSRLTVL.

The rearrangement links TRBV24-1 to TRBJ2-3, with 7 nucleotides matching TRBD1. The CDR3 has 14 residues. V shed 3 bases and J 4 bases; nucleotides not matched to a gene: 3. Germline values: CDR1 KGHDR, CDR2 SFDVKD. CDR3 sequence reads: CATSDEGAADTQYF. CDR3 DNA: TGTGCCACCAGTGATGAGGGGGCTGCAGATACGCAGTATTTT.